The source of this TCR beta chain is a study of identical twins. Study-wide results and limits: Models underpredicted monozygotic twin sharing of out-of-frame TCR alpha. Insertions ran lower in abundant cord blood beta clonotypes, though not in memory repertoires.

This clonotype was recorded a few times. Its target is unknown. Via MiXCR, TCRdb re-called the 5' RACE reads, giving one row per CDR3 protein. The table includes some 660,000 distinct CDR3 sequences, around 8.3% detected once. These data also featured in a second study, about yellow fever vaccine responses in identical twins.

The sequence came from a woman under 30 in good health. Input material: PBMCs.

For the CDR3, the DNA is TGTGCCAGCAGCTTAGTGACGCAGGGAGACACTGAAGCTTTCTTT. This gives the protein CASSLVTQGDTEAFF. This sequence joins TRBV7-9 and TRBJ1-1, with a tentative D call TRBD1 (5 bases). The V end lost 1 base, the J end lost 3 bases, and 12 bases lay between the germline ends. The CDR3 spans 15 residues. Per the germline V gene, CDR1 is SEHNR and CDR2 is FQNEAQ (reference sequence).